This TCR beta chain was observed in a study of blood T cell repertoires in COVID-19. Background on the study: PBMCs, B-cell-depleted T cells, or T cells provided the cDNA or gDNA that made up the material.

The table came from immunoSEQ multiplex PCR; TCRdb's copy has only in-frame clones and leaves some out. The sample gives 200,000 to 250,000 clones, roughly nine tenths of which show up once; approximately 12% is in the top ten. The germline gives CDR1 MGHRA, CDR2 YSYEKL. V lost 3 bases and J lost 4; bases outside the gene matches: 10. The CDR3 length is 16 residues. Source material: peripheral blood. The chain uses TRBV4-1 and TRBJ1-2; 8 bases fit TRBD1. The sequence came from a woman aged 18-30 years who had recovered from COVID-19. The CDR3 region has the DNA TGCGCCAGCAGCCATTATCTCCCGACAGGGGCCTATGGCTACACCTTC. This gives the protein CASSHYLPTGAYGYTF.